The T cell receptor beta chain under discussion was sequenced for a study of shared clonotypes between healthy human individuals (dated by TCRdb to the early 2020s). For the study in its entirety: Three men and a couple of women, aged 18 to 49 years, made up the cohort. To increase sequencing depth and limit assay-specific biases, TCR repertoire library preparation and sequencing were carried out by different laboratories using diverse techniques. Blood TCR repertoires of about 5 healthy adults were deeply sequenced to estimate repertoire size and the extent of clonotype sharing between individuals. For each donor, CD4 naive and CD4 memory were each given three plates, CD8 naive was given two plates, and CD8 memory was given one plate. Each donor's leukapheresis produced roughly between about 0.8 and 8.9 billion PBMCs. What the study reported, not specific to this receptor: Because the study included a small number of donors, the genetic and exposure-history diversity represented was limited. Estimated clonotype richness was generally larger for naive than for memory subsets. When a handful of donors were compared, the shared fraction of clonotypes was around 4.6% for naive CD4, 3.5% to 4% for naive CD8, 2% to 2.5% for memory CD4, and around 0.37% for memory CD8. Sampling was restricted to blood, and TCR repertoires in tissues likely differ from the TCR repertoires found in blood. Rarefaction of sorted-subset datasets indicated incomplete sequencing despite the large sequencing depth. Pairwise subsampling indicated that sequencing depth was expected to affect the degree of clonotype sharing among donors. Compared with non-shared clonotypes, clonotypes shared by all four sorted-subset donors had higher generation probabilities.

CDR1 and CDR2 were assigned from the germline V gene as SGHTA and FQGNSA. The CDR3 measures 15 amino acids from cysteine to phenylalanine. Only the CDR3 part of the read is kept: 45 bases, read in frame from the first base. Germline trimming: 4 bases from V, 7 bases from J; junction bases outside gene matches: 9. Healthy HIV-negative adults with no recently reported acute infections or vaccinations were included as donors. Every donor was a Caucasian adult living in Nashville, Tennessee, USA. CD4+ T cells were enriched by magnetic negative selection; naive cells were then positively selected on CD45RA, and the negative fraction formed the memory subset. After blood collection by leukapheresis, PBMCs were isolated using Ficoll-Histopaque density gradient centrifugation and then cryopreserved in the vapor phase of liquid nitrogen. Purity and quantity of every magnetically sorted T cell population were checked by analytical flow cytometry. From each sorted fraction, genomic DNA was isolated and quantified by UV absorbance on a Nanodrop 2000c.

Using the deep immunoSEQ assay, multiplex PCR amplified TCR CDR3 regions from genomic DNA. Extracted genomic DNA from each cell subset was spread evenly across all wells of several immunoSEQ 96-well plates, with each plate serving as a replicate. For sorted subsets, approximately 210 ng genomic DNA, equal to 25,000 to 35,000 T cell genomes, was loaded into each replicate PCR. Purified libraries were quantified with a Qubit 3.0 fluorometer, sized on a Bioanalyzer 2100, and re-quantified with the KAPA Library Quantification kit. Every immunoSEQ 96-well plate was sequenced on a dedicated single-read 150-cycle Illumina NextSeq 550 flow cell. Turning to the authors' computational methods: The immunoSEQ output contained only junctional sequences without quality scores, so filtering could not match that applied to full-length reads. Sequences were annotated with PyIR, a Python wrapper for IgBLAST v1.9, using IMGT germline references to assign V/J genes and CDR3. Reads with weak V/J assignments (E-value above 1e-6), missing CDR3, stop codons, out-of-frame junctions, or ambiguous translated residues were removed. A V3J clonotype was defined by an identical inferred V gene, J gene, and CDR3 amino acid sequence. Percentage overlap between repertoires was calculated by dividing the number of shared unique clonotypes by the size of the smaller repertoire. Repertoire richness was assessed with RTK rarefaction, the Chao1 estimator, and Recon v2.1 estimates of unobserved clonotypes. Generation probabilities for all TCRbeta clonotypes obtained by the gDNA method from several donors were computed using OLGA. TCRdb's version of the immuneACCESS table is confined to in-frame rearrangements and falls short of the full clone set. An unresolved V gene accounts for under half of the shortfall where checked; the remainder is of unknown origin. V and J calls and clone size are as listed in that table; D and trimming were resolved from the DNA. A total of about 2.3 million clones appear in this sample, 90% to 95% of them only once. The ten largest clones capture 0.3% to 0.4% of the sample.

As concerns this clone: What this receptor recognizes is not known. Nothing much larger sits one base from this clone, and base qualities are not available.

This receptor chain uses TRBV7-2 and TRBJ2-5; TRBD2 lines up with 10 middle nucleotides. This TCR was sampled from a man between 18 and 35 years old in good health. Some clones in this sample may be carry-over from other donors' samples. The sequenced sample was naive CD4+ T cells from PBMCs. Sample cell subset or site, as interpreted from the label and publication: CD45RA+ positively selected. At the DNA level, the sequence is TGTGCCAGCAGCTGGGTACTAGCGGGATCAGGGACCCAGTACTTC. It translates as CASSWVLAGSGTQYF.